What follows are 16 T cell receptor beta chains derived from one specimen sequenced in a study of CD4+ T cells in melanoma. The table came from immunoSEQ multiplex PCR; TCRdb's copy has only in-frame clones and leaves some out. The sample yields roughly 10,000 clones, 65% to 70% seen once. What was sequenced was cells from a culture (not recorded whether cultured in vitro). These receptors were taken from a human donor with melanoma.

V usage is TRBV30 and J usage is TRBJ2-1, with TRBD2 matching over 13 bases. Looked up from germline, CDR1 is GTSNPN and CDR2 is SVGIG (reference sequence). This CDR3 comprises 15 residues. V was clipped by 2 bases and J by 8 bases; unmatched bases: 6. The CDR3 DNA is TGTGCCTGGAGTACGGGACTAGCGGGGATTGATGAGCAGTTCTTC. Residues: CAWSTGLAGIDEQFF.

CDR3 bases: TGTGCCAGCCGGGCCGCAACAGGGGTGTCCTATAATTCACCCCTCCACTTT. It encodes CASRAATGVSYNSPLHF. The chain combines TRBV5-8 with TRBJ1-6; TRBD1 matches 7 bases. Germline CDR1 and CDR2: SGHTS and YDEGEE. J gave up 1 base and V 7 bases, and 11 bases lay outside the gene matches. The CDR3 totals 17 residues.

The rearrangement links TRBV6-5 to TRBJ1-1, with unresolved D. V lost 4 bases and J 1 base, leaving 7 bases between the germline ends. Germline CDR1 and CDR2: MNHEY and SVGAGI. CDR3 length equals 13 residues. CDR3 sequence reads: CASSSNWNTEAFF. DNA of the CDR3: TGTGCCAGCAGTTCTAATTGGAACACTGAAGCTTTCTTT.

In DNA form, the CDR3 reads TGTGCCAGCAGCGAGAGACAGGGAAGGAGGACCGGGGAGCTGTTTTTT. It translates to CASSERQGRRTGELFF. J is TRBJ2-2 and V is TRBV7-8, with 7 bases that match TRBD1. The CDR3 consists of 16 residues. J was trimmed by 5 bases and V by 5 bases; bases with no gene match: 11. In germline, CDR1 is SGHVS, CDR2 FQNEAQ.

The chain recombines TRBV2 with TRBJ2-5, with D perhaps TRBD1 (5 bases). Per the germline V gene, CDR1 is SNHLY and CDR2 is FYNNEI. CDR3 size: 12 residues. Trimming took 8 bases from V and 4 from J, leaving 11 bases between them. In DNA, the CDR3 is TGTGCCAGCTCAGGGATGGGAGAGACCCAGTACTTC. It is translated as CASSGMGETQYF.

The chain recombines TRBV5-5 with TRBJ1-2; 9 bases are a match to TRBD1. Trimming cost V 1 base and J 4 bases; bases outside gene matches: 5. The CDR3 consists of 15 residues. The germline V gene has CDR1 SGHKS and CDR2 YYEKEE (reference sequence). The CDR3 loop is CASSLTGQGSYGYTF. For the CDR3, the DNA is TGTGCCAGCAGCTTGACGGGACAGGGTTCCTATGGCTACACCTTC.

The V gene is TRBV14, the J gene TRBJ1-6; 7 bases fit TRBD1. V lost 4 bases to trimming and J lost 5 bases; unmatched junction nucleotides: 8. The germline V gene encodes CDR1 SGHDN and CDR2 FVKESK. This CDR3 has 16 residues. This chain's CDR3 is CASSPLTGLDNSPLHF. The CDR3 DNA reads as TGTGCCAGCAGCCCGTTGACAGGGCTGGATAATTCACCCCTCCACTTT.

This chain joins TRBV30 and TRBJ1-1; D not certain. Germline lookup yields CDR1 GTSNPN and CDR2 SVGIG (reference sequence). Between the trimmed V and J ends, which lost 1 base and 10 bases, there was a span of 10 bases. The CDR3 contains 11 residues. The CDR3 reads CAWSGSRGAFF. The CDR3 bases are TGTGCCTGGAGTGGGTCCCGAGGAGCTTTCTTT.

DNA of the CDR3: TGCAGCGTTGGGAAGGGGACAGGTGACTATGGCTACACCTTC. It codes for CSVGKGTGDYGYTF. This sequence joins TRBV29-1 and TRBJ1-2; 8 bases are shared with TRBD1. Per the germline V gene, CDR1 is SQVTM and CDR2 is ANQGSEA. V shed 4 bases, J shed 3 bases, and the junction held 7 bases outside the gene matches. The CDR3 extends over 14 amino acids. Variable domain in full (rest from reference TRBV29-1 and TRBJ1-2): SAVISQKPSRDICQRGTSLTIQCQVDSQVTMMFWYRQQPGQSLTLIATANQGSEATYESGFVIDKFPISRPNLTFSTLTVSNMSPEDSSIYLCSVGKGTGDYGYTFGSGTRLTVV.

This clone is termed large. The rearrangement uses TRBV14 and TRBJ1-1; tentatively, D is TRBD1 (5 bases). The V and J ends lost 1 base and 4 bases respectively, with 7 bases between them. This CDR3 contains 13 residues. Germline V lookup: CDR1 SGHDN, CDR2 FVKESK. CDR3 in DNA: TGTGCCAGCAGCCAAGGGGGGAGCACTGAAGCTTTCTTT. It translates to CASSQGGSTEAFF.

This chain connects TRBV5-1 to TRBJ2-3; D is unresolved. The germline V and J ends were trimmed by 4 bases and 4 bases, with 10 bases remaining between them. Germline V gene data show CDR1 as SGHRS and CDR2 as YFSETQ. The CDR3 loop spans 13 amino acids. CDR3 loop: CASSHPRSDTQYF. CDR3 in DNA: TGCGCCAGCAGCCACCCGAGGTCAGATACGCAGTATTTT.

The genes are TRBV11-3 and TRBJ1-6, with no clear D. V lost 4 bases, J lost 8 bases, and 12 bases lay in between. CDR3 size: 14 residues. Germline CDR1 reads SGHNT; CDR2 reads YENEEA. The CDR3 loop is CASSSGITDSPLHF. For the CDR3, the DNA is TGTGCCAGCAGCTCCGGTATTACGGATTCACCCCTCCACTTT.

This rearrangement joins TRBV4-2 to TRBJ2-1; 8 nucleotides agree with TRBD2. The CDR3 spans 17 residues. Trimming at V came to 2 bases and at J to 4 bases, leaving 10 bases not matched to a gene. Germline values: CDR1 LGHNA, CDR2 YNFKEQ. The CDR3 reads CASSQPGAGGRYNEQFF. The CDR3 DNA is TGTGCCAGCAGCCAACCCGGGGCGGGGGGACGATACAATGAGCAGTTCTTC.

The chain carries TRBV4-1 and TRBJ1-3; 10 bases fit TRBD1. CDR1 is MGHRA and CDR2 is YSYEKL in the germline V gene. The CDR3 spans 19 residues. The ends lost 0 bases at V and 0 bases at J; junction bases unmatched: 8. The chain's CDR3 is CASSQDDRGPRFSGNTIYF. CDR3 DNA: TGCGCCAGCAGCCAAGACGACAGGGGGCCGAGGTTCTCTGGAAACACCATATATTTT.

The CDR3 protein is CASASRTGAETQYF. The CDR3 DNA is TGTGCTAGTGCCTCAAGGACAGGTGCGGAGACCCAGTACTTC. This sequence joins TRBV12-5 and TRBJ2-5; 7 bases agree with TRBD1. Germline V gene data show CDR1 as LGHNT and CDR2 as FRNRAP. This CDR3 has 14 residues. The trim removed 7 bases at V and 5 bases at J, leaving 10 bases unmatched.

V and J are TRBV5-6 and TRBJ2-1; D may correspond to TRBD1 or TRBD2 (5 bases each). Germline CDR1 SGHDT, CDR2 YYEEEE. V gave up 0 bases and J gave up 5 bases, with 12 bases separating them. The length of the CDR3 is 15 residues. CDR3 coding DNA: TGTGCCAGCAGCTTGGAGAGGGGATCGCACAATGAGCAGTTCTTC. Translating gives CASSLERGSHNEQFF.